This T cell receptor (beta chain) was sequenced for a study of shared clonotypes between healthy human individuals. Findings and caveats of the study: Across subsets, estimated richness was generally greater for naive than for memory populations.

Germline V gene sequence: CDR1 MNHEY, CDR2 SVGAGI. CDR3 length: 15 residues. V shed 5 bases and J 0 bases; nucleotides not matched to a gene: 4. Around 30,000 T cell genomes (roughly 190 ng DNA) went into each sorted-subset replicate. Repertoires were generated with immunoSEQ multiplex PCR, while TCRdb's copy carries only in-frame clones and drops some. Of over a million clones in the sample, roughly 95% were seen once. Splitting of CD4+ cells produced CD45RA+ naive and CD45RA-negative memory subsets. With respect to this clone: Its specificity is not known.

Input material: naive CD4+ T cells sorted from blood. Subset of the sample: CD45RA+ positively selected. V usage is TRBV6-5 and J usage is TRBJ1-3; 7 bases line up with TRBD1. This clonotype was obtained from a man aged 25 to 40 in good health. The CDR3 protein is CASSITGDSGNTIYF. The CDR3 bases are TGTGCCAGCAGTATTACAGGGGACTCTGGAAACACCATATATTTT.